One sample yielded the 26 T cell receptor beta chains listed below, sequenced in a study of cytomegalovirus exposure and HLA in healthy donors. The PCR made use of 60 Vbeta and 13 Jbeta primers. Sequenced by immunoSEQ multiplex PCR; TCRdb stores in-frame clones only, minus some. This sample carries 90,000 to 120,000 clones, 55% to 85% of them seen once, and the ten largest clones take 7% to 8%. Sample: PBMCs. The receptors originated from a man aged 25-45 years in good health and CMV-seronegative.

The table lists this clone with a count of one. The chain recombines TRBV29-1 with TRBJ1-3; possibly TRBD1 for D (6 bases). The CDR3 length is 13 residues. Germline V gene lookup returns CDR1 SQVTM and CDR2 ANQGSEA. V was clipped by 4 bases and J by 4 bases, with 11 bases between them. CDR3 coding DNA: TGCAGCGTTGTCAGGGGATCCGGAAACACCATATATTTT. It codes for CSVVRGSGNTIYF. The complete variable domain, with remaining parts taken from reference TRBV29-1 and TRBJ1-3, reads SAVISQKPSRDICQRGTSLTIQCQVDSQVTMMFWYRQQPGQSLTLIATANQGSEATYESGFVIDKFPISRPNLTFSTLTVSNMSPEDSSIYLCSVVRGSGNTIYFGEGSWLTVV.

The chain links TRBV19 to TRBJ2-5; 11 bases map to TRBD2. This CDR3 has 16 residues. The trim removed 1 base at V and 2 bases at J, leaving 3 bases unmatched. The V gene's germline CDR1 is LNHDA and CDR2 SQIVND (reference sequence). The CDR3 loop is CASSIGGTSGQETQYF. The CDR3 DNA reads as TGTGCCAGTAGTATAGGTGGGACTAGCGGACAAGAGACCCAGTACTTC.

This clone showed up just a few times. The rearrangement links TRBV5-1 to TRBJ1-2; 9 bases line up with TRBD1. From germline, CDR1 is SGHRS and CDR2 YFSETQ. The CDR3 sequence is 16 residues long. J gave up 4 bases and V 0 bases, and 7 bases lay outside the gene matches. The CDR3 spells CASSLESTGGSYGYTF. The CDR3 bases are TGCGCCAGCAGCTTGGAGTCGACAGGGGGAAGCTATGGCTACACCTTC.

The CDR3 is CASSLDSTTHSSGNTIYF. The DNA for the CDR3 is TGCGCCAGCAGCTTGGATTCGACGACGCACAGTTCTGGAAACACCATATATTTT. V usage is TRBV5-1 and J usage is TRBJ1-3; D ambiguous. The CDR3 is made up of 18 amino acids. Germline CDR1 SGHRS, CDR2 YFSETQ. V was pared by 0 bases and J by 1 base, with 17 bases between.

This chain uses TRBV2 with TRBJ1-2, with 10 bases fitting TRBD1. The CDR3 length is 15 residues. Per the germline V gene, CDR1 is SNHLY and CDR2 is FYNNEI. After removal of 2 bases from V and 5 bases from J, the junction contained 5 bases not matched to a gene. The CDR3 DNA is TGTGCCAGCAGTGAAAGGACAGGGGGGGGGTATGGCTACACCTTC. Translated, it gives CASSERTGGGYGYTF.

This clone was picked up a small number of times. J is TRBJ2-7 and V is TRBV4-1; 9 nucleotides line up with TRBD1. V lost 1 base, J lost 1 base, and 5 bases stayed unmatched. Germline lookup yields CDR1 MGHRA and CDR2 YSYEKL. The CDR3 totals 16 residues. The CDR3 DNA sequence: TGCGCCAGCAGCCAAGTAGCCGGGACAGGGTCCTACGAGCAGTACTTC. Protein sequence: CASSQVAGTGSYEQYF.

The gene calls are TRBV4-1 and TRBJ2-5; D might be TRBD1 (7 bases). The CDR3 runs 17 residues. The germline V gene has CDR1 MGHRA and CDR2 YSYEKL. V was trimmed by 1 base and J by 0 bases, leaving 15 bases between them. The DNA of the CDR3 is TGCGCCAGCAGCCAAGGGACAGGAGGGGGATACCAAGAGACCCAGTACTTC. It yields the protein CASSQGTGGGYQETQYF.

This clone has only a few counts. CDR3 nucleotide sequence: TGTGCCAGCAGCTTAATGGCAGCGGGGGCCACAGATACGCAGTATTTT. The encoded protein is CASSLMAAGATDTQYF. J is TRBJ2-3 and V is TRBV7-3; the match to TRBD2 covers 8 bases. Germline values: CDR1 SGHTA, CDR2 FQGTGA. The CDR3 is 16 amino acids. V was pared by 1 base and J by 2 bases, with 5 bases of the junction left unmatched.

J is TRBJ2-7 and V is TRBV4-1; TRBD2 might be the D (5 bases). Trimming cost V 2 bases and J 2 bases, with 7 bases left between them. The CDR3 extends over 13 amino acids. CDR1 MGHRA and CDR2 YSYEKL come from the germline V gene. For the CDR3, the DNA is TGCGCCAGCAGCCAACCGGGAACCTACGAGCAGTACTTC. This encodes CASSQPGTYEQYF.

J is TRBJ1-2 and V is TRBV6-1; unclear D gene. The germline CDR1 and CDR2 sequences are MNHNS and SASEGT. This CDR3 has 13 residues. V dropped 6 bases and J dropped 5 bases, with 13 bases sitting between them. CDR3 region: CASRRWEIYGYTF. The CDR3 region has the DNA TGTGCCAGCAGACGTTGGGAGATTTATGGCTACACCTTC.

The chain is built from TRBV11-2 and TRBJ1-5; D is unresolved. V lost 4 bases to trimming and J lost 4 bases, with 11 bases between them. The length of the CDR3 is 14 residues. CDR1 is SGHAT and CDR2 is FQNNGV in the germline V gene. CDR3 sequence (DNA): TGTGCCAGCAGCTCGACCGGGAGAAATCAGCCCCAGCATTTT. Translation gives CASSSTGRNQPQHF.

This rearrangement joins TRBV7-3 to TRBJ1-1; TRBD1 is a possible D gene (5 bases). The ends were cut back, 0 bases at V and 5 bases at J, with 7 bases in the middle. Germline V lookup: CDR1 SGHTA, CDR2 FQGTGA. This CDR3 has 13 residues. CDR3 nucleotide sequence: TGTGCCAGCAGCTTAACCGACAGAACTGAAGCTTTCTTT. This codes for CASSLTDRTEAFF.

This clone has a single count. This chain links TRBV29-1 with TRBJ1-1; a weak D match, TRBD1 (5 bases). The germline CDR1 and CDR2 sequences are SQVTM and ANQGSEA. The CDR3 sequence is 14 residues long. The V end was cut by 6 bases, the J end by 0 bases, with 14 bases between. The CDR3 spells CSVPLGPVNTEAFF. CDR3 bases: TGCAGCGTCCCCCTGGGGCCGGTGAACACTGAAGCTTTCTTT. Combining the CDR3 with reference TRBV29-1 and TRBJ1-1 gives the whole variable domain SAVISQKPSRDICQRGTSLTIQCQVDSQVTMMFWYRQQPGQSLTLIATANQGSEATYESGFVIDKFPISRPNLTFSTLTVSNMSPEDSSIYLCSVPLGPVNTEAFFGQGTRLTVV.

Here the CDR3 DNA reads TGTGCCAGCAGCGCAGGGACAGTTACCCTCACAGATACGCAGTATTTT. Its protein product is CASSAGTVTLTDTQYF. J is TRBJ2-3 and V is TRBV5-8; 7 bases are a match to TRBD1. Losses at the gene ends were 4 bases for V and 2 bases for J; bases not matched to a gene: 10. The CDR3 runs to 16 residues. CDR1 and CDR2 from the germline V gene are SGHTS and YDEGEE.

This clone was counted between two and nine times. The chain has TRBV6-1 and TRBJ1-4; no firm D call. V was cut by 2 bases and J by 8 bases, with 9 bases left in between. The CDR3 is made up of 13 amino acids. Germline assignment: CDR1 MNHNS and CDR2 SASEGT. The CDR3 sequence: CASSETFIEKLFF. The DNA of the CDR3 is TGTGCCAGCAGTGAAACTTTCATAGAAAAACTGTTTTTT.

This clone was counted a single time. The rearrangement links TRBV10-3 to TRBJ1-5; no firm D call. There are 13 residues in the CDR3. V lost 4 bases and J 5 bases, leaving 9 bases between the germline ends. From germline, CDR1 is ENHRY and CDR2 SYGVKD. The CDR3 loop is CAISGQIDQPQHF. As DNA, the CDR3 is TGTGCCATCAGTGGGCAGATCGATCAGCCCCAGCATTTT.

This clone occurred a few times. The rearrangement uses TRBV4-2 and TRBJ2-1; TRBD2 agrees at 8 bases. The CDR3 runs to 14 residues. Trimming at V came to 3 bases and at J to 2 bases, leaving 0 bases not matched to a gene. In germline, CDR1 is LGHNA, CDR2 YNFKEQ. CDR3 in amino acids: CASSQGLAYNEQFF. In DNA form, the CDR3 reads TGTGCCAGCAGCCAGGGACTAGCCTACAATGAGCAGTTCTTC.

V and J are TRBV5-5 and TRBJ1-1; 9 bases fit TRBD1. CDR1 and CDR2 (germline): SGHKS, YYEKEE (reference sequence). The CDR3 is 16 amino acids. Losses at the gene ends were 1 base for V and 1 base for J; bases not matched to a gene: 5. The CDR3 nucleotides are TGTGCCAGCAGCTTGACAGGGGGCACCCGGAACACTGAAGCTTTCTTT. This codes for CASSLTGGTRNTEAFF.

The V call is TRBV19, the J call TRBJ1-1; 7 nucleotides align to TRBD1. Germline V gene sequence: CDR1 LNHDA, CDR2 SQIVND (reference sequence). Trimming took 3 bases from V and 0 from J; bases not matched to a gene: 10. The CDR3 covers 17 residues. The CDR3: CASSMLVDRSLNTEAFF. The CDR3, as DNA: TGTGCCAGTAGTATGCTCGTGGACAGGAGTTTGAACACTGAAGCTTTCTTT.

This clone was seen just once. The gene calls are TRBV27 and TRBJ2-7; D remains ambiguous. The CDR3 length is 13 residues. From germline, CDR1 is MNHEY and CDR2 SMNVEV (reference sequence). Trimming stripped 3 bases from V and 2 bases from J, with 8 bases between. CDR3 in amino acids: CASSLRAAYEQYF. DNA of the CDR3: TGTGCCAGCAGTTTGCGTGCCGCCTACGAGCAGTACTTC.

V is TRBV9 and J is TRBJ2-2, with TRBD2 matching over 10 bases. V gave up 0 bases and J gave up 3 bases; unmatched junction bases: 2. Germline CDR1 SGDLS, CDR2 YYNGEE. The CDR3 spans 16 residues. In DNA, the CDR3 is TGTGCCAGCAGCGTAGAACTAGCGGGATACACCGGGGAGCTGTTTTTT. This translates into CASSVELAGYTGELFF.

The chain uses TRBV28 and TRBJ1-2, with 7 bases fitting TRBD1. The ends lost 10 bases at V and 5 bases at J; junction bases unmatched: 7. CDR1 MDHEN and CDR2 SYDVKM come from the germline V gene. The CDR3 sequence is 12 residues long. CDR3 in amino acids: CAIARDSYGYTF. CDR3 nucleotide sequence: TGTGCCATCGCACGGGACAGTTATGGCTACACCTTC.

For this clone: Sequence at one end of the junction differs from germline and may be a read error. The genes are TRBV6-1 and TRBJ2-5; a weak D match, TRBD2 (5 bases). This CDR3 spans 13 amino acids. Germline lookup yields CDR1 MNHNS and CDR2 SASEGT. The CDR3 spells CASSEDFQEIQYF. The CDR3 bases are TGTGCCAGCAGTGAGGACTTCCAAGAGATCCAGTACTTC.

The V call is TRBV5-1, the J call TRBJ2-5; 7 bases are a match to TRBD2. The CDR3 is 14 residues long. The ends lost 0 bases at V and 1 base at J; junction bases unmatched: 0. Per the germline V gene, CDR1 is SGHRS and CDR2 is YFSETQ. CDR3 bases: TGCGCCAGCAGCTTGGGGACTAGCCAAGAGACCCAGTACTTC. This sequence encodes CASSLGTSQETQYF.

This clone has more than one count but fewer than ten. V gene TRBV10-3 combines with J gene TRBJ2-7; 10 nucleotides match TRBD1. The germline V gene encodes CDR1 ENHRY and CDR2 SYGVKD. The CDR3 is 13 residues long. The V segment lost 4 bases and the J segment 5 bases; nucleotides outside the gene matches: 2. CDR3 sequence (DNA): TGTGCCATCAGTGGGGACAGGGGCCACGAGCAGTACTTC. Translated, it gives CAISGDRGHEQYF.

Here the CDR3 DNA reads TGTGCCAGCAGCTTGCAATTAGTTCCATACGAGCAGTACTTC. This gives the protein CASSLQLVPYEQYF. This chain links TRBV5-4 with TRBJ2-7, with no clear D. The CDR3 runs 14 residues. The ends were cut back, 1 base at V and 4 bases at J, with 12 bases in the middle. The V gene's germline CDR1 is SGHNT and CDR2 YYREEE (reference sequence). The complete variable domain, with remaining parts taken from reference TRBV5-4 and TRBJ2-7, reads ETGVTQSPTHLIKTRGQQVTLRCSSQSGHNTVSWYQQALGQGPQFIFQYYREEENGRGNFPPRFSGLQFPNYSSELNVNALELDDSALYLCASSLQLVPYEQYFGPGTRLTVT.